Below, one TCR beta chain is given with its context. Its antigen is not identified. Alongside a J-beta primer mix, a sample-barcoded 5' primer served in a second PCR lasting roughly 7 to 12 cycles. The authors tagged each cDNA molecule using a template-switch adaptor with 12 random nucleotides. TCRdb re-analysed the 5' RACE reads in MiXCR, keeping a single row per CDR3 protein. The table has roughly 1.5 million distinct CDR3 sequences, 35% to 45% seen once. Sample donors were healthy Caucasian individuals that came from Russia, aged roughly 6 to 100. This sample is part of a study of blood T cells in healthy people across ages. Whole-study results and caveats: Unsorted PBMC material precluded a definitive naive versus antigen-experienced comparison.

CDR1 is MNHEY, CDR2 SMNVEV, per germline (reference sequence). The CDR3 consists of 15 residues. With 7 bases removed from V and 3 bases from J, the gap between germline ends came to 16 bases. This receptor was taken from a young woman in good health. Sample: blood. The chain joins TRBV27 to TRBJ1-5; D is ambiguous. The chain's CDR3 is CASITPREYNQPQHF. CDR3 in DNA: TGTGCCAGCATCACTCCACGAGAGTACAATCAGCCCCAGCATTTT.